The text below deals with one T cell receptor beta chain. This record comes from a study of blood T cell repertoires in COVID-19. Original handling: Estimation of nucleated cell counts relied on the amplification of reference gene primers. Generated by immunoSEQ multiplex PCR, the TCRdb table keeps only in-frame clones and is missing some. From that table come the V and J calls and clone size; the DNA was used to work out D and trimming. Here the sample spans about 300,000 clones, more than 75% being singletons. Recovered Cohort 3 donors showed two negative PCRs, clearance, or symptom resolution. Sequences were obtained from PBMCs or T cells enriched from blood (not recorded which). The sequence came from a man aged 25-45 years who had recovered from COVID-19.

The CDR3 DNA sequence: TGTGCCAGCAGCCCGGCGGGGGGCGCAGATACGCAGTATTTT. Its protein product is CASSPAGGADTQYF. V gene TRBV3-1 (or the pseudogene TRBV3-2) combines with J gene TRBJ2-3; 8 bases agree with TRBD2. Losses at the gene ends were 4 bases for V and 4 bases for J; bases not matched to a gene: 4. The V gene's germline CDR1 is LGHDT and CDR2 YNNKEL (reference sequence). The CDR3 length is 14 residues.